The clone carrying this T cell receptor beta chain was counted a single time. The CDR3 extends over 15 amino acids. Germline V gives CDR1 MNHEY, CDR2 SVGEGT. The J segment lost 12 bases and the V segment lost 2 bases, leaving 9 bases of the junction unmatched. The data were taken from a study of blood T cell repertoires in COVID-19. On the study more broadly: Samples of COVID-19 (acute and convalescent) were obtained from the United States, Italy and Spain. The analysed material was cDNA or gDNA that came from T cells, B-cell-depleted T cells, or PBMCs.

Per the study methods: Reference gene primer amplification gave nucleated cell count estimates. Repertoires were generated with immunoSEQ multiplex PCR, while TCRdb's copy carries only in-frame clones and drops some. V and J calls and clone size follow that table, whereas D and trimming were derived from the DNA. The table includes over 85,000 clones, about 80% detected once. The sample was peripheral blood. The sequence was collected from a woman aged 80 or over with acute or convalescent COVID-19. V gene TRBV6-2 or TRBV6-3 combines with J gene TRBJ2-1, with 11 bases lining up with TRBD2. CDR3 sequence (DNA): TGTGCCAGCAGTTACACCAGATTGCTAGCGGGGGGGCAGTTCTTC. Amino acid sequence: CASSYTRLLAGGQFF.